Shown below are 26 T cell receptor beta chains from a single sample sequenced in a study of blood T cell repertoires in COVID-19. Sequencing used immunoSEQ multiplex PCR; TCRdb keeps in-frame clones, though not all of them. The data show around 140,000 clones, with 70% to 80% seen just once and about 15% held by the top ten. The sequencing sample was made of peripheral blood. The source of these receptors is a middle-aged man with acute or convalescent COVID-19.

The chain recombines TRBV18 with TRBJ1-1, with 8 bases identical to TRBD1. This CDR3 is built from 12 residues. The germline V gene encodes CDR1 KGHSH and CDR2 LQKENI. V gave up 8 bases and J gave up 10 bases; unmatched junction bases: 9. This chain's CDR3 is CASNGQGRGAFF. CDR3 nucleotide sequence: TGTGCCAGCAACGGACAGGGTCGAGGAGCTTTCTTT.

The rearrangement joins TRBV5-6 to TRBJ2-7; TRBD1 is a possible D gene (5 bases). V shed 2 bases and J shed 6 bases, with 9 bases lying between them. Germline values: CDR1 SGHDT, CDR2 YYEEEE. This CDR3 is 12 amino acids long. The CDR3 is CASSFTGAEQYV. The DNA for the CDR3 is TGTGCCAGCAGCTTCACAGGAGCCGAGCAGTACGTC.

This clone was counted only a few times. V is TRBV6-5 and J is TRBJ2-3; D is ambiguous. The CDR3 has 14 residues. Trimming pared 8 bases from V and 2 bases from J, leaving 14 bases between. Germline loops: CDR1 MNHEY, CDR2 SVGAGI. The DNA for the CDR3 is TGTGCCAGCGGCGGCTCTTCGACCACAGATACGCAGTATTTT. It codes for CASGGSSTTDTQYF.

This clone is deemed hyperexpanded (1% or more). This chain connects TRBV5-3 to TRBJ2-7, with D tentatively TRBD1 (7 bases). TRBV5-3 is noted as an ORF with a role that remains uncertain. V shed 3 bases and J shed 1 base, with 20 bases lying between them. The CDR3 length is 17 residues. The CDR3 region has the DNA TGTGCCAGAAGCTCGAACGGTAGGGACAGCGGGTCCTACGAGCAGTACGTC. This gives the protein CARSSNGRDSGSYEQYV.

The rearrangement links TRBV30 to TRBJ1-2; no reliable D call. The CDR3 is 13 residues long. The V end was cut by 0 bases, the J end by 8 bases, with 13 bases between. CDR1 and CDR2 (germline): GTSNPN, SVGIG (reference sequence). CDR3 sequence reads: CAWSVTGLGGYTF. In nucleotides, the CDR3 is TGTGCCTGGAGTGTGACGGGTCTTGGGGGCTACACCTTC.

With regard to this clone: Other DNA sequences in the sample encode the same CDR3. CDR3 protein: CASSSTPGQGSSGNTIYF. The CDR3 region has the DNA TGCGCCAGCAGCTCCACCCCGGGACAGGGGTCCTCTGGAAACACCATATATTTT. V and J are TRBV5-1 and TRBJ1-3; the match to TRBD1 covers 10 bases. The CDR3 length is 18 residues. CDR1 is SGHRS, CDR2 YFSETQ, per germline. Losses at the gene ends were 3 bases for V and 0 bases for J; bases not matched to a gene: 9.

This rearrangement joins TRBV5-4 to TRBJ2-3; TRBD1 might be the D (5 bases). Germline lookup yields CDR1 SGHNT and CDR2 YYREEE (reference sequence). There are 14 residues in the CDR3. V was trimmed by 0 bases and J by 1 base, leaving 6 bases between them. The CDR3 region is CASSLAQGTDTQYF. CDR3 nucleotide sequence: TGTGCCAGCAGCTTGGCACAGGGCACAGATACGCAGTATTTT.

The chain couples TRBV19 to TRBJ1-1, with TRBD1 matching 7 bases. The germline gives CDR1 LNHDA, CDR2 SQIVND (reference sequence). The V and J ends lost 4 bases and 0 bases, in that order; junction bases with no gene match: 11. This CDR3 has 17 residues. CDR3 sequence (DNA): TGTGCCAGTAGTAGGACTTCGACAGGGTTCATGAACACTGAAGCTTTCTTT. This gives the protein CASSRTSTGFMNTEAFF.

This chain connects TRBV7-6 to TRBJ2-5; a possible D gene is TRBD1 (6 bases). The CDR3 has 16 amino acids. V gave up 4 bases and J gave up 5 bases, with 20 bases separating them. Germline CDR1 is SGHVS and CDR2 is FNYEAQ. CDR3 region: CASSSPPTGSGETQYF. CDR3 DNA: TGTGCCAGCAGCTCCCCGCCCACAGGGTCGGGGGAGACCCAGTACTTC.

The chain is built from TRBV4-1 and TRBJ1-1, with unresolved D. V was cut by 4 bases and J by 4 bases, with 19 bases left in between. This CDR3 is 16 amino acids long. Germline V gene data show CDR1 as MGHRA and CDR2 as YSYEKL. The CDR3 here is CASSLLREVGGTEAFF. CDR3 nucleotides: TGCGCCAGCAGCCTCCTGCGCGAAGTCGGAGGCACTGAAGCTTTCTTT.

This clone was picked up one time. J is TRBJ2-2 and V is TRBV5-4, with TRBD1 matching over 9 bases. Losses at the gene ends were 4 bases for V and 4 bases for J; bases not matched to a gene: 5. Germline CDR1 is SGHNT and CDR2 is YYREEE (reference sequence). The length of the CDR3 is 15 residues. The DNA of the CDR3 is TGTGCCAGCAGCGACAGGGGGGTGGGCACCGGGGAGCTGTTTTTT. This sequence encodes CASSDRGVGTGELFF.

The J gene is TRBJ1-2, the V gene TRBV15; tentative D call: TRBD1 (6 bases). CDR1 is LNHNV, CDR2 YYDKDF, per germline (reference sequence). The length of the CDR3 is 15 residues. V was shortened by 5 bases and J by 2 bases, with 15 bases between the two germline ends. CDR3 in amino acids: CATSFDWTANYGYTF. DNA of the CDR3: TGTGCCACCAGCTTCGACTGGACAGCAAACTATGGCTACACCTTC.

The rearrangement links TRBV29-1 to TRBJ2-3; D call uncertain. This CDR3 has 15 amino acids. In germline, CDR1 is SQVTM, CDR2 ANQGSEA. V was pared by 5 bases and J by 4 bases, with 19 bases between. CDR3 region: CSVPSLWPQADTQYF. The CDR3 nucleotides read TGCAGCGTTCCCTCTCTGTGGCCGCAGGCAGATACGCAGTATTTT.

V usage is TRBV2 and J usage is TRBJ1-2; TRBD1 is a possible D gene (6 bases). The CDR3 length is 13 residues. CDR1 is SNHLY and CDR2 is FYNNEI in the germline V gene. The ends were cut back, 8 bases at V and 4 bases at J, with 14 bases in the middle. CDR3 coding DNA: TGTGCCAGCGGTGGACAGACCCGCTATGGCTACACCTTC. It codes for CASGGQTRYGYTF. Using reference TRBV2 and TRBJ1-2 for the parts outside the CDR3, the full variable domain is EPEVTQTPSHQVTQMGQEVILRCVPISNHLYFYWYRQILGQKVEFLVSFYNNEISEKSEIFDDQFSVERPDGSNFTLKIRSTKLEDSAMYFCASGGQTRYGYTFGSGTRLTVV.

This clone was counted a few times. This rearrangement joins TRBV10-3 to TRBJ1-1; D unclear. CDR3 size: 13 residues. The germline gives CDR1 ENHRY, CDR2 SYGVKD. The V gene lost 3 bases and the J gene lost 10 bases, with 15 bases spanning the gap. CDR3 in DNA: TGTGCCATCAGTGATGAGGCCGTGCTGGGAGCTTTCTTT. Encoded protein: CAISDEAVLGAFF.

This clone was counted a single time. The chain combines TRBV12-5 with TRBJ2-3; D is unresolved. CDR3 length: 14 amino acids. The V gene lost 1 base and the J gene lost 2 bases, with 7 bases spanning the gap. CDR1 is LGHNT, CDR2 FRNRAP, per germline. CDR3 amino acids: CASGLDSPTDTQYF. In nucleotides, the CDR3 is TGTGCTAGTGGTTTGGACAGCCCCACAGATACGCAGTATTTT.

This rearrangement joins TRBV12-5 to TRBJ2-2, with D possibly TRBD1 on 6 matching bases. Per the germline V gene, CDR1 is LGHNT and CDR2 is FRNRAP. Deletions cut 2 bases from V and 1 base from J, with 14 bases between. The CDR3 has 17 amino acids. The CDR3 reads CASGLPPRDKNTGELFF. CDR3 DNA sequence: TGTGCTAGTGGTTTGCCCCCCCGGGACAAGAACACCGGGGAGCTGTTTTTT. Based on the CDR3 plus reference TRBV12-5 and TRBJ2-2, the full variable domain is DARVTQTPRHKVTEMGQEVTMRCQPILGHNTVFWYRQTMMQGLELLAYFRNRAPLDDSGMPKDRFSAEMPDATLATLKIQPSEPRDSAVYFCASGLPPRDKNTGELFFGEGSRLTVL.

The chain recombines TRBV11-3 with TRBJ2-3; 15 bases match TRBD2. The CDR3 covers 16 residues. Germline V lookup: CDR1 SGHNT, CDR2 YENEEA. V dropped 5 bases and J dropped 5; count of bases not matched to a gene: 5. The CDR3 bases are TGTGCCAGCAGCCAAGGACTAGCGGGGGGGATAGATACGCAGTATTTT. Residues: CASSQGLAGGIDTQYF. The full variable domain, with the rest looked up from reference TRBV11-3 and TRBJ2-3, is EAGVVQSPRYKIIEKKQPVAFWCNPISGHNTLYWYLQNLGQGPELLIRYENEEAVDDSQLPKDRFSAERLKGVDSTLKIQPAELGDSAVYLCASSQGLAGGIDTQYFGPGTRLTVL.

This clone was seen a few times. The chain has TRBV19 and TRBJ1-1; possibly TRBD1 for D (5 bases). This CDR3 is 14 amino acids long. The ends were cut back, 3 bases at V and 3 bases at J, with 11 bases in the middle. Germline CDR1 reads LNHDA; CDR2 reads SQIVND (reference sequence). The CDR3 bases are TGTGCCAGTAGTATCGGGGGGGGATACACTGAAGCTTTCTTT. Encoded protein: CASSIGGGYTEAFF.

A single count supports this clone. This sequence joins TRBV2 and TRBJ1-6; D is uncertain. Deletions cut 9 bases from V and 7 bases from J, with 13 bases between. The CDR3 is made up of 13 amino acids. CDR1 and CDR2 (germline): SNHLY, FYNNEI. This CDR3 reads CASLRDVNSPLHF. The CDR3 DNA is TGTGCCAGTCTCCGGGATGTCAATTCACCCCTCCACTTT.

The rearrangement links TRBV9 to TRBJ2-5; TRBD2 aligns across 9 bases. Trimming took 1 base from V and 5 from J; bases not matched to a gene: 15. CDR1 is SGDLS, CDR2 YYNGEE, per germline. The CDR3 has 18 amino acids. CDR3 in amino acids: CASSVSVWGGGAQETQYF. The CDR3 DNA follows: TGTGCCAGCAGCGTATCGGTTTGGGGCGGGGGGGCCCAGGAGACCCAGTACTTC.

The genes are TRBV6-1 and TRBJ1-5, with D perhaps matching TRBD1 (6 bases). The V end lost 0 bases, the J end lost 0 bases, and 24 bases lay between the germline ends. From germline, CDR1 is MNHNS and CDR2 SASEGT. This CDR3 contains 21 residues. CDR3 in amino acids: CASSEAVVNRDKFYSNQPQHF. CDR3 DNA sequence: TGTGCCAGCAGTGAAGCCGTGGTGAACAGGGATAAGTTTTATAGCAATCAGCCCCAGCATTTT.

V and J are TRBV9 and TRBJ1-3, with 7 bases matching TRBD1. Germline assignment: CDR1 SGDLS and CDR2 YYNGEE. The CDR3 spans 15 residues. With V trimmed by 3 bases and J by 4 bases, 7 bases remained unmatched. Here the CDR3 reads CASSAQQGIGNTIYF. Here the CDR3 DNA reads TGTGCCAGCAGCGCTCAACAGGGGATAGGAAACACCATATATTTT.

This CDR3 is CASSSGHYNYGYTF. The DNA of the CDR3 is TGTGCCAGCAGTTCCGGACATTATAACTATGGCTACACCTTC. This chain uses TRBV6-5 with TRBJ1-2; tentatively, D is TRBD1 (5 bases). Trimming removed 4 bases from V and 1 base from J, with 10 bases in between. The CDR3 totals 14 residues. Germline V lookup: CDR1 MNHEY, CDR2 SVGAGI.

The CDR3: CASNPGQGHEQFF. Here the CDR3 DNA reads TGCGCCAGCAACCCGGGACAGGGACATGAGCAGTTCTTC. The chain has TRBV5-1 and TRBJ2-1; the match to TRBD1 covers 9 bases. The CDR3 extends over 13 amino acids. The J segment lost 8 bases and the V segment lost 6 bases, leaving 6 bases of the junction unmatched. Germline CDR1 is SGHRS and CDR2 is YFSETQ.

The V call is TRBV7-9, the J call TRBJ2-1, with 8 nucleotides matching TRBD2. The CDR3 extends over 16 amino acids. The germline gives CDR1 SEHNR, CDR2 FQNEAQ (reference sequence). The V gene end was trimmed by 5 bases and the J gene end by 0 bases; junction bases not matched to a gene: 6. This CDR3 is CASSHREGYSYNEQFF. In nucleotides, the CDR3 is TGTGCCAGCAGCCACCGGGAGGGTTACTCCTACAATGAGCAGTTCTTC.